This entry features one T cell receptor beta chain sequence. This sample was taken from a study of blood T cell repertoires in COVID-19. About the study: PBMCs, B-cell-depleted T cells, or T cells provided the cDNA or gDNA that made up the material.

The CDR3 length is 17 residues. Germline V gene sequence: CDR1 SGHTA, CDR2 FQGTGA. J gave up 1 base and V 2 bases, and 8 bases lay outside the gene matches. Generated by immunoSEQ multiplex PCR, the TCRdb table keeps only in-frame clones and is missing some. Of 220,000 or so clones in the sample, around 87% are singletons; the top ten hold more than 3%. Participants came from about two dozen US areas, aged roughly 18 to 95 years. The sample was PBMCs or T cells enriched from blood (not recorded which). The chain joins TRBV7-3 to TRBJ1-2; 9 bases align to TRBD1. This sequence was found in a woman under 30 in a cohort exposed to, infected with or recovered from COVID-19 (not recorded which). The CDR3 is CASSLSGQGGVNYGYTF. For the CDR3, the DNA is TGTGCCAGCAGCTTATCGGGACAGGGTGGGGTTAACTATGGCTACACCTTC.